The next 29 T cell receptor beta chains were all read from a single sample in a study of T cell responses to AZD1222 COVID-19 vaccine. The method was immunoSEQ multiplex PCR; TCRdb's version includes in-frame clones alone and lacks a portion of them. Here the sample spans about 86,000 clones, about 78% being singletons. Source: peripheral blood, taken on day 0 of AZD1222 vaccination. These receptors were obtained from an adult in good health.

This clone appeared a single time. The chain has TRBV5-4 and TRBJ2-1; D is ambiguous. From germline, CDR1 is SGHNT and CDR2 YYREEE (reference sequence). This CDR3 has 15 amino acids. With 0 bases removed from V and 0 bases from J, the gap between germline ends came to 7 bases. CDR3 region: CASSLAADSYNEQFF. CDR3 sequence (DNA): TGTGCCAGCAGCTTGGCGGCGGACTCCTACAATGAGCAGTTCTTC.

This clone appeared once. The rearrangement joins TRBV5-1 to TRBJ2-2; 8 nucleotides agree with TRBD1. Looked up from germline, CDR1 is SGHRS and CDR2 is YFSETQ. The length of the CDR3 is 15 residues. V dropped 4 bases and J dropped 6; count of bases not matched to a gene: 8. The CDR3 sequence is CASSPGTGEAGELFF. CDR3 DNA sequence: TGCGCCAGCAGCCCCGGGACAGGCGAAGCCGGGGAGCTGTTTTTT.

V usage is TRBV4-3 and J usage is TRBJ2-1; D tentatively reads TRBD1 or TRBD2 (5 bases each). V was shortened by 1 base and J by 1 base, with 8 bases between the two germline ends. This CDR3 has 15 amino acids. In germline, CDR1 is LGHNA, CDR2 YSLEER. Here the CDR3 reads CASSQGEGSYNEQFF. In DNA form, the CDR3 reads TGCGCCAGCAGCCAAGGCGAGGGGTCCTACAATGAGCAGTTCTTC.

V is TRBV27 and J is TRBJ1-6; 8 nucleotides align to TRBD1. Germline trimming cut 3 bases from V and 10 bases from J; bases unmatched to any gene: 8. CDR1 and CDR2 (germline): MNHEY, SMNVEV (reference sequence). The CDR3 covers 15 residues. The DNA of the CDR3 is TGTGCCAGCAGTTTCCTGGACAGGGAGGGATCACCCCTCCACTTT. This encodes CASSFLDREGSPLHF.

The chain carries TRBV27 and TRBJ2-3; 10 positions match TRBD2. The germline V gene encodes CDR1 MNHEY and CDR2 SMNVEV (reference sequence). V was pared by 3 bases and J by 5 bases, with 5 bases of the junction left unmatched. The CDR3 consists of 15 residues. The DNA of the CDR3 is TGTGCCAGCAGTTTTAAGGGGACTAGCGAAGATACGCAGTATTTT. Its translation: CASSFKGTSEDTQYF.

The chain has TRBV5-8 and TRBJ2-1; 11 bases agree with TRBD2. Germline V gene data show CDR1 as SGHTS and CDR2 as YDEGEE. V was pared by 3 bases and J by 10 bases, with 12 bases of the junction left unmatched. The CDR3 runs to 16 residues. In nucleotides, the CDR3 is TGTGCCAGCAGCTCGCTCGGACTAGCGGGCATGGCGGAGCAGTTCTTC. It encodes CASSSLGLAGMAEQFF.

The chain couples TRBV30 to TRBJ2-2, with 7 nucleotides matching TRBD2. Trimming at V came to 2 bases and at J to 0 bases, leaving 3 bases not matched to a gene. CDR1 and CDR2 from the germline V gene are GTSNPN and SVGIG (reference sequence). The CDR3 runs to 15 residues. CDR3 loop: CAWSSGRANTGELFF. Here the CDR3 DNA reads TGTGCCTGGAGTAGTGGGAGGGCGAACACCGGGGAGCTGTTTTTT.

Turning to this clone: Other DNA sequences in the same sample also yield this CDR3. The V and J genes are TRBV28 and TRBJ2-2; D may be TRBD2 (5 bases). The V gene lost 6 bases and the J gene lost 5 bases, with 10 bases spanning the gap. Germline V gene lookup returns CDR1 MDHEN and CDR2 SYDVKM. The CDR3 runs to 13 residues. In DNA, the CDR3 is TGTGCCAGCAGGTCTACGGGGACCGGGGAGCTGTTTTTT. It translates to CASRSTGTGELFF.

The rearrangement joins TRBV3-1 (or the pseudogene TRBV3-2) to TRBJ2-5, with D unresolved. CDR3 length: 13 amino acids. Germline V gives CDR1 LGHDT, CDR2 YNNKEL (reference sequence). V dropped 4 bases and J dropped 1 base, with 7 bases sitting between them. The CDR3 DNA follows: TGTGCCAGCAGCCCGGTAGGCCAAGAGACCCAGTACTTC. Residues: CASSPVGQETQYF.

The V call is TRBV12-5, the J call TRBJ1-2, with D perhaps matching TRBD1 (5 bases). CDR3 length equals 12 residues. V was clipped by 9 bases and J by 5 bases, with 13 bases between them. CDR1 is LGHNT, CDR2 FRNRAP, per germline. The CDR3 nucleotides read TGTGCTAGCTCGGGGCTAACTTATGGCTACACCTTC. This encodes CASSGLTYGYTF.

The chain couples TRBV15 to TRBJ1-4, with D possibly matching TRBD1 (5 bases). The CDR3 covers 14 residues. V shed 3 bases and J shed 7 bases, with 12 bases lying between them. The germline CDR1 and CDR2 sequences are LNHNV and YYDKDF (reference sequence). CDR3 region: CATSSGRGGEKLFF. The CDR3 DNA reads TGTGCCACCAGCAGCGGGAGGGGAGGTGAAAAACTGTTTTTT.

The gene calls are TRBV20-1 and TRBJ2-5; D possibly corresponds to TRBD2 (5 bases). Germline lookup yields CDR1 DFQATT and CDR2 SNEGSKA (reference sequence). V was trimmed by 5 bases and J by 5 bases, leaving 9 bases between them. There are 11 residues in the CDR3. The CDR3 sequence: CSAASGETQYF. In DNA, the CDR3 is TGCAGTGCTGCGTCGGGGGAGACCCAGTACTTC.

By frequency in the sample, this clone is medium-sized (0.01 to 0.1%). Other DNA sequences in this specimen translate into the identical CDR3. The gene calls are TRBV5-1 and TRBJ1-1; unclear D gene. Trimming stripped 7 bases from V and 0 bases from J, with 13 bases between. The germline CDR1 and CDR2 sequences are SGHRS and YFSETQ. This CDR3 has 14 residues. The CDR3 loop reads CASRQEGMNTEAFF. The CDR3 DNA is TGCGCCAGCCGACAAGAGGGTATGAACACTGAAGCTTTCTTT. Filled out from reference TRBV5-1 and TRBJ1-1, the complete variable domain reads KAGVTQTPRYLIKTRGQQVTLSCSPISGHRSVSWYQQTPGQGLQFLFEYFSETQRNKGNFPGRFSGRQFSNSRSEMNVSTLELGDSALYLCASRQEGMNTEAFFGQGTRLTVV.

This chain connects TRBV3-1 (or the pseudogene TRBV3-2) to TRBJ1-3; a possible D gene is TRBD1 (5 bases). The CDR3 has 14 residues. Germline V gene sequence: CDR1 LGHDT, CDR2 YNNKEL (reference sequence). V gave up 4 bases and J gave up 0 bases, with 7 bases separating them. CDR3 nucleotide sequence: TGTGCCAGCAGCCCCGGGGCCTCTGGAAACACCATATATTTT. Its translation: CASSPGASGNTIYF.

The CDR3 protein is CATSPKAGWDEQFF. CDR3 DNA: TGTGCCACCAGCCCCAAAGCGGGATGGGATGAGCAGTTCTTC. This chain uses TRBV15 with TRBJ2-1; 7 bases are shared with TRBD2. The V segment lost 5 bases and the J segment 8 bases; nucleotides outside the gene matches: 9. The germline gives CDR1 LNHNV, CDR2 YYDKDF (reference sequence). The CDR3 is 14 amino acids.

This chain connects TRBV6-5 to TRBJ2-7, with D possibly being TRBD2 (6 bases). V lost 4 bases, J lost 2 bases, and 15 bases lay in between. CDR1 and CDR2 (germline): MNHEY, SVGAGI. The CDR3 runs 15 residues. In DNA, the CDR3 is TGTGCCAGCAGTTCCCCGGGGGACTCCGCCTACGAGCAGTACTTC. Its protein is CASSSPGDSAYEQYF.

In its sample, this clone was seen a few times. The chain employs TRBV10-3 and TRBJ2-7; 14 bases line up with TRBD2. V shed 7 bases, J shed 13 bases, and the junction held 6 bases outside the gene matches. CDR3 length: 12 residues. Per the germline V gene, CDR1 is ENHRY and CDR2 is SYGVKD. CDR3 sequence reads: CAIMGTSGSRYF. CDR3 sequence (DNA): TGTGCCATCATGGGGACTAGCGGGAGCAGATACTTC.

This chain joins TRBV10-3 and TRBJ2-7; 8 bases agree with TRBD1. The CDR3 is 17 amino acids. V trimming: 0 bases; J trimming: 3 bases; junction bases outside the gene matches: 10. Germline-derived CDR1 and CDR2 are ENHRY and SYGVKD. The CDR3 here is CAISESKGRTGNYEQYF. The CDR3, as DNA: TGTGCCATCAGTGAGTCGAAAGGTCGGACAGGGAACTACGAGCAGTACTTC.

This rearrangement joins TRBV28 to TRBJ1-2, with D possibly matching TRBD1 (5 bases). Germline lookup yields CDR1 MDHEN and CDR2 SYDVKM. The V end was cut by 7 bases, the J end by 1 base, with 16 bases between. There are 15 residues in the CDR3. Written as DNA, the CDR3 is TGTGCCAGCATGGGGGAGGGCCAAATTAACTATGGCTACACCTTC. Translated, it gives CASMGEGQINYGYTF.

This chain joins TRBV6-5 and TRBJ2-2; D is unresolved. The CDR3 loop spans 13 amino acids. V dropped 7 bases and J dropped 0 bases, with 6 bases sitting between them. The germline CDR1 and CDR2 sequences are MNHEY and SVGAGI. CDR3 loop: CASKFANTGELFF. As DNA, the CDR3 is TGTGCCAGCAAGTTCGCGAACACCGGGGAGCTGTTTTTT.

J is TRBJ1-3 and V is TRBV7-2, with a possible D match to TRBD1 (6 bases). V was trimmed by 0 bases and J by 1 base, leaving 10 bases between them. The CDR3 loop spans 16 amino acids. Germline CDR1 and CDR2: SGHTA and FQGNSA. Written as DNA, the CDR3 is TGTGCCAGCAGCTTAGCCGGGACACAATCTGGAAACACCATATATTTT. Translation gives CASSLAGTQSGNTIYF.

The chain carries TRBV5-1 and TRBJ2-3, with D possibly TRBD1 on 5 matching bases. CDR3 length equals 14 residues. In germline, CDR1 is SGHRS, CDR2 YFSETQ. The germline V and J ends were trimmed by 0 bases and 3 bases, with 8 bases remaining between them. Here the CDR3 DNA reads TGCGCCAGCAGCTTGGGACAGACAACAGATACGCAGTATTTT. Amino acid sequence: CASSLGQTTDTQYF.

This clone appeared a few times. This rearrangement joins TRBV30 to TRBJ2-7; TRBD1 is a possible D gene (6 bases). The CDR3 has 13 residues. Trimming cost V 3 bases and J 3 bases, with 12 bases left between them. CDR1 GTSNPN and CDR2 SVGIG come from the germline V gene (reference sequence). Here the CDR3 reads CAWRKDRGYEQYF. The CDR3, as DNA: TGTGCCTGGAGGAAGGACAGAGGCTACGAGCAGTACTTC. The entire variable domain, with the rest obtained from reference TRBV30 and TRBJ2-7, is as follows: SQTIHQWPATLVQPVGSPLSLECTVEGTSNPNLYWYRQAAGRGLQLLFYSVGIGQISSEVPQNLSASRPQDRQFILSSKKLLLSDSGFYLCAWRKDRGYEQYFGPGTRLTVT.

CDR3 region: CASSKGTGTDNEQFF. For the CDR3, the DNA is TGTGCCAGCTCAAAAGGGACAGGGACGGACAATGAGCAGTTCTTC. The rearrangement uses TRBV18 and TRBJ2-1; TRBD1 matches 9 bases. Germline CDR1 KGHSH, CDR2 LQKENI. After removal of 5 bases from V and 5 bases from J, the junction contained 7 bases not matched to a gene. This CDR3 spans 15 amino acids.

The J gene is TRBJ2-3, the V gene TRBV14; no clear D. V was trimmed by 0 bases and J by 8 bases, leaving 6 bases between them. This CDR3 is 12 amino acids long. The germline V gene encodes CDR1 SGHDN and CDR2 FVKESK. The CDR3 coding sequence is TGTGCCAGCAGCCAAGACGCTGTTACGCAGTATTTT. Amino acids: CASSQDAVTQYF.

This clone appeared once. The rearrangement joins TRBV30 to TRBJ1-1; 9 bases map to TRBD1. CDR1 GTSNPN and CDR2 SVGIG come from the germline V gene (reference sequence). The length of the CDR3 is 12 residues. V shed 8 bases, J shed 1 base, and the junction held 2 bases outside the gene matches. The CDR3 loop reads CAQDRGNTEAFF. The DNA for the CDR3 is TGTGCCCAGGACAGGGGGAACACTGAAGCTTTCTTT.

The sample holds a few counts of this clone. V gene TRBV28 combines with J gene TRBJ1-5, with a weak D call TRBD1 (6 bases). V shed 1 base and J shed 4 bases, with 11 bases lying between them. The CDR3 length is 15 residues. The germline gives CDR1 MDHEN, CDR2 SYDVKM. The chain's CDR3 is CASSLSGQGNQPQHF. Here the CDR3 DNA reads TGTGCCAGCAGTTTATCGGGTCAGGGGAATCAGCCCCAGCATTTT.

This chain's CDR3 is CASSLALSPLHF. CDR3 in DNA: TGTGCCAGCAGCTTAGCCTTATCACCCCTCCACTTT. The J gene is TRBJ1-6, the V gene TRBV7-9; D not certain. Germline loops: CDR1 SEHNR, CDR2 FQNEAQ (reference sequence). Trimming shortened V by 0 bases and J by 10 bases, and 4 bases separated the two germline ends. The CDR3 is made up of 12 amino acids.

This clone was found once. Here the CDR3 reads CASSFPPGTSGGETQYF. The CDR3 region has the DNA TGCGCCAGCAGCTTTCCGCCCGGGACTTCAGGCGGGGAGACCCAGTACTTC. The chain has TRBV5-1 and TRBJ2-5; D possibly corresponds to TRBD2 (6 bases). Germline assignment: CDR1 SGHRS and CDR2 YFSETQ. Trimming removed 2 bases from V and 5 bases from J, with 22 bases in between. The CDR3 sequence is 17 residues long.